This TCR beta chain was documented in a study of cytotoxic CD8 clonotypes in ibrutinib-treated CLL. Study details: Among patients, around 25 responded partially and 2 completely; 14 then stayed remitted and some 12 progressed after median around 66 months. Response samples were obtained once patients had received a median around twelve months of treatment, range 6 to 36.

Remarks on this clone: What it binds is not known.

TCRdb's table, derived via immunoSEQ multiplex PCR, lists solely in-frame clones and lacks some. The table lists about 25,000 clones, over 75% of them singletons. The germline V gene encodes CDR1 SGHDN and CDR2 FVKESK. The CDR3 has 15 residues. V dropped 4 bases and J dropped 4; count of bases not matched to a gene: 5. General study results and limits: Baseline clonality was higher than in age-matched healthy donors and moved in step with circulating CD8+ T-cell counts. Under therapy, public clonotypes either contracted or stayed stable, and they were uncommon.

The TCR sequence derives from a human donor with chronic lymphocytic leukemia. V gene TRBV14 combines with J gene TRBJ1-3, with TRBD1 matching over 9 bases. Source: PBMCs, taken after 24 months of ibrutinib treatment. The chain's CDR3 is CASSPGQGPGNTIYF. In nucleotides, the CDR3 is TGTGCCAGCAGCCCCGGACAGGGGCCAGGAAACACCATATATTTT.